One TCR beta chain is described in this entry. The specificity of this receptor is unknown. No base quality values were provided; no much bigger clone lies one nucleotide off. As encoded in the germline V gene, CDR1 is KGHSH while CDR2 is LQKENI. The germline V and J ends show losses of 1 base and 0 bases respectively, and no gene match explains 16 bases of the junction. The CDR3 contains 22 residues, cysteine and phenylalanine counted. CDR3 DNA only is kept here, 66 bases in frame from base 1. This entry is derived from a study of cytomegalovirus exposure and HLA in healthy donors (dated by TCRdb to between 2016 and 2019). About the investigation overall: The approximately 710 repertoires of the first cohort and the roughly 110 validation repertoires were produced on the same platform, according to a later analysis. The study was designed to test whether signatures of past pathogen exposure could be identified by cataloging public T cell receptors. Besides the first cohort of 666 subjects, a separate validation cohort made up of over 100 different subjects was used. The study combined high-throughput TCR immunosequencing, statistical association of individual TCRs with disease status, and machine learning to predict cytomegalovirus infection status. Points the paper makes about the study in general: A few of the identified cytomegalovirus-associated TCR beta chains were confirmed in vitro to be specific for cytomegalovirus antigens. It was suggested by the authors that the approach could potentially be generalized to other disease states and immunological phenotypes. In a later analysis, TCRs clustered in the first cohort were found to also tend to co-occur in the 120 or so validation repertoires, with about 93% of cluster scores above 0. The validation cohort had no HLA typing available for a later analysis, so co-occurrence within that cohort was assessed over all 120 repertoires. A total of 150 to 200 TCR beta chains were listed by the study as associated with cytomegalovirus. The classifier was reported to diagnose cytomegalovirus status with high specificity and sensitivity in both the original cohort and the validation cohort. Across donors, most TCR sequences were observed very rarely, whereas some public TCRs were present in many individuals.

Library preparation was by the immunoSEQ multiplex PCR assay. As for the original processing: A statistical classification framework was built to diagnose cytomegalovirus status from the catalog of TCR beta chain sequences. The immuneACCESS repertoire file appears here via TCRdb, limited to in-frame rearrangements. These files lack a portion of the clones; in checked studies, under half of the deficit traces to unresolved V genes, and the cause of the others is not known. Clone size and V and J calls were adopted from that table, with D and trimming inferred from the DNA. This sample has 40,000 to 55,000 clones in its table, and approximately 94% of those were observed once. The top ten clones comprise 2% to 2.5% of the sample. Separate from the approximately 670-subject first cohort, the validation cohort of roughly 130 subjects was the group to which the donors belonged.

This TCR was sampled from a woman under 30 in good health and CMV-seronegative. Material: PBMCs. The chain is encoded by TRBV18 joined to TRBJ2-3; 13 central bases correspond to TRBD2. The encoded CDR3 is CASSPRPGPGLAGKTSTDTQYF. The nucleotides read TGTGCCAGCTCACCACGTCCAGGGCCGGGACTAGCGGGAAAGACTAGCACAGATACGCAGTATTTT. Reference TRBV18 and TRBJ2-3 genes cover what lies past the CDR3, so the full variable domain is NAGVMQNPRHLVRRRGQEARLRCSPMKGHSHVYWYRQLPEEGLKFMVYLQKENIIDESGMPKERFSAEFPKEGPSILRIQQVVRGDSAAYFCASSPRPGPGLAGKTSTDTQYFGPGTRLTVL.